These 22 T cell receptor beta chains came from one sample sequenced in a study of long-term antiretroviral therapy in people with HIV. Survey level was the resolution at which the v3.0 immunoSEQ assay ran. The protocol was immunoSEQ multiplex PCR, while the TCRdb copy is restricted to in-frame clones and leaves out a portion. The sample records fewer than 30,000 clones, around 81% being singletons. Here the sequenced sample was unsorted PBMCs, taken at the start of antiretroviral therapy, before treatment. The receptors originated from a woman aged 18-29 years with HIV.

This clone has a single count. The chain combines TRBV7-8 with TRBJ2-2, with a weak D call TRBD2 (5 bases). Trimming pared 1 base from V and 3 bases from J, leaving 12 bases between. There are 16 residues in the CDR3. Germline V gene lookup returns CDR1 SGHVS and CDR2 FQNEAQ. The CDR3 region has the DNA TGTGCCAGCAGCTTAGTAGGGCTAGCCGACACCGGGGAGCTGTTTTTT. It yields the protein CASSLVGLADTGELFF.

The rearrangement uses TRBV23-1 and TRBJ1-3; D remains ambiguous. TRBV23-1 is assigned to the ORF class and has an uncertain function. Trimming took 5 bases from V and 0 from J, leaving 8 bases between them. The CDR3 is 14 amino acids. CDR3 DNA: TGCGCCAGCAGTGAGCCGATCTCTGGAAACACCATATATTTT. This encodes CASSEPISGNTIYF.

DNA of the CDR3: TGTGCCAGCAGTTTTAAGCCTAGCGGGCTTACCACCTACAATGAGCAGTTCTTC. Protein sequence: CASSFKPSGLTTYNEQFF. The chain links TRBV27 to TRBJ2-1, with 8 bases lining up with TRBD2. Germline V lookup: CDR1 MNHEY, CDR2 SMNVEV (reference sequence). CDR3 length equals 18 residues. V trimming: 3 bases; J trimming: 2 bases; junction bases outside the gene matches: 12.

The chain combines TRBV27 with TRBJ2-7, with D possibly called TRBD1 or TRBD2 (6 bases each). CDR1 is MNHEY, CDR2 SMNVEV, per germline (reference sequence). CDR3 length: 13 residues. Trimming stripped 5 bases from V and 2 bases from J, with 10 bases between. This chain's CDR3 is CASSPGGPYEQYF. The CDR3 DNA follows: TGTGCCAGCAGTCCCGGGGGCCCCTACGAGCAGTACTTC.

J is TRBJ2-7 and V is TRBV19; 9 bases agree with TRBD2. The CDR3 is 15 amino acids. After removal of 1 base from V and 5 bases from J, the junction contained 6 bases not matched to a gene. Looked up from germline, CDR1 is LNHDA and CDR2 is SQIVND (reference sequence). CDR3 residues: CASSIVGGRDHEQYF. The CDR3 DNA reads TGTGCCAGTAGTATAGTCGGCGGGAGGGACCACGAGCAGTACTTC. Drawing the rest from reference TRBV19 and TRBJ2-7, the complete variable domain is DGGITQSPKYLFRKEGQNVTLSCEQNLNHDAMYWYRQDPGQGLRLIYYSQIVNDFQKGDIAEGYSVSREKKESFPLTVTSAQKNPTAFYLCASSIVGGRDHEQYFGPGTRLTVT.

The chain links TRBV6-4 to TRBJ2-2, with 10 bases that match TRBD1. The V gene end was trimmed by 5 bases and the J gene end by 5 bases; junction bases not matched to a gene: 8. This CDR3 spans 16 amino acids. In germline, CDR1 is MRHNA, CDR2 SNTAGT. The CDR3: CASSIGTGVGTGELFF. The CDR3 DNA is TGTGCCAGCAGTATTGGGACAGGGGTTGGAACCGGGGAGCTGTTTTTT.

V and J are TRBV4-2 and TRBJ2-7, with TRBD2 matching 7 bases. J gave up 9 bases and V 4 bases, and 21 bases lay outside the gene matches. This CDR3 contains 17 residues. Germline CDR1 is LGHNA and CDR2 is YNFKEQ. The CDR3 here is CASSLPKRDGRVIGQYF. DNA of the CDR3: TGTGCCAGCAGCCTGCCGAAGCGGGACGGAAGGGTGATTGGGCAGTACTTC.

The V gene is TRBV5-8, the J gene TRBJ2-1; TRBD2 agrees at 7 bases. After removal of 7 bases from V and 0 bases from J, the junction contained 7 bases not matched to a gene. The CDR3 length is 15 residues. CDR1 SGHTS and CDR2 YDEGEE come from the germline V gene. This CDR3 reads CASDRGESSYNEQFF. The CDR3, as DNA: TGTGCCAGCGACCGGGGGGAGAGCTCCTACAATGAGCAGTTCTTC.

This clone was seen only a few times. The chain has TRBV5-1 and TRBJ2-7; 10 bases map to TRBD1. The V gene's germline CDR1 is SGHRS and CDR2 YFSETQ. V was clipped by 5 bases and J by 5 bases; unmatched bases: 7. The CDR3 length is 14 residues. CDR3 sequence (DNA): TGCGCCAGCAGTCCGGGACAGGGGATCGACGAGCAGTACTTC. Translating it yields CASSPGQGIDEQYF.

The chain links TRBV5-6 to TRBJ2-5, with TRBD2 matching over 10 bases. CDR1 is SGHDT and CDR2 is YYEEEE in the germline V gene. V lost 0 bases, J lost 4 bases, and 6 bases stayed unmatched. The CDR3 contains 16 residues. The chain's CDR3 is CASSLELAGSRETQYF. CDR3 sequence (DNA): TGTGCCAGCAGCTTGGAACTAGCGGGATCTAGAGAGACCCAGTACTTC. Supplemented by reference TRBV5-6 and TRBJ2-5, the full variable domain reads DAGVTQSPTHLIKTRGQQVTLRCSPKSGHDTVSWYQQALGQGPQFIFQYYEEEERQRGNFPDRFSGHQFPNYSSELNVNALLLGDSALYLCASSLELAGSRETQYFGPGTRLLVL.

V and J are TRBV5-5 and TRBJ2-3; TRBD2 matches 7 bases. J was trimmed by 0 bases and V by 4 bases; bases with no gene match: 8. The germline gives CDR1 SGHKS, CDR2 YYEKEE (reference sequence). The CDR3 extends over 16 amino acids. This CDR3 reads CASSPVGGTSTDTQYF. Here the CDR3 DNA reads TGTGCCAGCAGCCCAGTCGGGGGGACTAGCACAGATACGCAGTATTTT.

The chain links TRBV6-1 to TRBJ1-5; TRBD1 is a possible D gene (6 bases). The germline gives CDR1 MNHNS, CDR2 SASEGT. The CDR3 consists of 14 residues. Trimming removed 2 bases at V and 6 bases at J, with 11 bases between. The CDR3 bases are TGTGCCAGCAGTGAAAGTGGGGGGGCTCAGCCCCAGCATTTT. It specifies CASSESGGAQPQHF.

The chain employs TRBV5-1 and TRBJ1-2; 7 bases fit TRBD1. The CDR3 consists of 14 residues. Trimming at V came to 0 bases and at J to 3 bases, leaving 2 bases not matched to a gene. Germline CDR1 is SGHRS and CDR2 is YFSETQ. The CDR3 bases are TGCGCCAGCAGCTTGGATACAGGGGACTATGGCTACACCTTC. Translation gives CASSLDTGDYGYTF. The full variable domain, in which reference TRBV5-1 and TRBJ1-2 provide the parts outside the CDR3, is KAGVTQTPRYLIKTRGQQVTLSCSPISGHRSVSWYQQTPGQGLQFLFEYFSETQRNKGNFPGRFSGRQFSNSRSEMNVSTLELGDSALYLCASSLDTGDYGYTFGSGTRLTVV.

Only a few counts were recorded for this clone. The chain is built from TRBV6-4 and TRBJ1-6; D is unresolved. Trimming removed 0 bases from V and 5 bases from J, with 11 bases in between. There are 16 residues in the CDR3. Germline assignment: CDR1 MRHNA and CDR2 SNTAGT. The CDR3 here is CASSDSSTADNSPLHF. CDR3 in DNA: TGTGCCAGCAGTGACTCGAGTACCGCGGATAATTCACCCCTCCACTTT.

This clone was detected once. V gene TRBV30 combines with J gene TRBJ2-2; D tentatively fits TRBD1 or TRBD2 (5 bases each). CDR1 is GTSNPN, CDR2 SVGIG, per germline (reference sequence). The length of the CDR3 is 14 residues. V lost 0 bases and J 4 bases, leaving 9 bases between the germline ends. CDR3 coding DNA: TGTGCCTGGAGTGTACAAGGGACCACCGGGGAGCTGTTTTTT. Its protein product is CAWSVQGTTGELFF.

The chain uses TRBV21-1 and TRBJ1-2; TRBD1, the table's D call, was not compared with the DNA. TRBV21-1 is recorded as a pseudogene. The CDR3 is 14 residues long. CDR3 sequence reads: CASATGGIFYGYTF. In DNA, the CDR3 is TGTGCCAGCGCAACAGGGGGCATATTCTACGGCTACACCTTC.

The V and J genes are TRBV2 and TRBJ2-2, with 8 bases fitting TRBD1. With V trimmed by 4 bases and J by 8 bases, 12 bases remained unmatched. Germline-derived CDR1 and CDR2 are SNHLY and FYNNEI. The CDR3 covers 16 residues. The CDR3 nucleotides read TGTGCCAGCAGTGGGGCTCCGACAGGGGTGGAAGGGGAGCTGTTTTTT. Translated: CASSGAPTGVEGELFF. Supplemented by reference TRBV2 and TRBJ2-2, the full variable domain reads EPEVTQTPSHQVTQMGQEVILRCVPISNHLYFYWYRQILGQKVEFLVSFYNNEISEKSEIFDDQFSVERPDGSNFTLKIRSTKLEDSAMYFCASSGAPTGVEGELFFGEGSRLTVL.

The chain links TRBV19 to TRBJ1-2, with 7 bases matching TRBD1. CDR1 LNHDA and CDR2 SQIVND come from the germline V gene (reference sequence). CDR3 length: 13 amino acids. V was pared by 5 bases and J by 8 bases, with 8 bases of the junction left unmatched. CDR3 sequence: CASSPTGEGGYTF. In DNA, the CDR3 is TGTGCCAGTAGTCCTACAGGGGAAGGCGGCTACACCTTC.

V usage is TRBV5-1 and J usage is TRBJ1-4; D uncertain. In germline, CDR1 is SGHRS, CDR2 YFSETQ. The germline V and J ends were trimmed by 4 bases and 2 bases, with 15 bases remaining between them. The CDR3 totals 16 residues. The CDR3 nucleotides read TGCGCCAGCAGCCCCTCCGGGATAACGACTAATGAAAAACTGTTTTTT. It is translated as CASSPSGITTNEKLFF.

This rearrangement joins TRBV5-1 to TRBJ2-1; TRBD1 aligns across 8 bases. Germline values: CDR1 SGHRS, CDR2 YFSETQ. The CDR3 is made up of 16 amino acids. V shed 3 bases, J shed 2 bases, and the junction held 7 bases outside the gene matches. CDR3 coding DNA: TGCGCCAGCAGCTCGCAGGGGGCAGTCCCCTACAATGAGCAGTTCTTC. Translated, it gives CASSSQGAVPYNEQFF.

To note about this clone: In the same sample, other DNA sequences code for this CDR3. This sequence joins TRBV20-1 and TRBJ2-7; 7 positions match TRBD1. The junction had 2 bases not matched to a gene; V was cut back by 6 bases and J by 3 bases. Germline assignment: CDR1 DFQATT and CDR2 SNEGSKA (reference sequence). The CDR3 runs 11 residues. The CDR3 DNA is TGCAGTGCCCGGGACAGCTACGAGCAGTACTTC. This encodes CSARDSYEQYF.

The V call is TRBV28, the J call TRBJ2-1, with D possibly being TRBD2 (6 bases). V shed 3 bases and J shed 0 bases, with 9 bases lying between them. The CDR3 is 15 residues long. From germline, CDR1 is MDHEN and CDR2 SYDVKM. The DNA for the CDR3 is TGTGCCAGCAGTTTGGCGGGGCACTCCTACAATGAGCAGTTCTTC. Translated, it gives CASSLAGHSYNEQFF.